The 15 T cell receptor beta chains presented below share a single source sample, sequenced in a study of T cells in Graves' hyperthyroidism and ophthalmopathy. The CDR3 regions of TCR beta were amplified from RNA transcripts. The primer set for the first-round RT-PCR of the TCR CDR3 was HTBI. Each CDR3 protein gets one entry after TCRdb re-called the multiplex PCR reads with MiXCR. Counted here are some 510,000 distinct CDR3 sequences, 35% to 55% occurring once; the ten biggest clones make up about 8.2%. The sample taken for sequencing was peripheral blood or thyroid tissue (not recorded which). The receptor source for this set is a young woman with Graves' hyperthyroidism.

This clonotype was seen repeatedly, ten times or more. The gene calls are TRBV12-3 or TRBV12-4 and TRBJ1-6, with D unclear. The CDR3 extends over 11 amino acids. V lost 6 bases and J lost 9, with 6 bases in between. In DNA form, the CDR3 reads TGTGCCAGCAGCTTCGGTTCACCCCTCCACTTT. This sequence encodes CASSFGSPLHF.

Worth noting for this clonotype: The junction does not match germline at one end; this may be a read error. The rearrangement uses TRBV6-4 and TRBJ2-3; 8 bases match TRBD2. Germline values: CDR1 MRHNA, CDR2 SNTAGT. The CDR3 runs to 15 residues. The CDR3 DNA follows: TGTGCCATCAGTGCTACTAGCGGTGGCACAGATACGCAGTATTTT. Residues: CAISATSGGTDTQYF.

This clonotype was observed a few times. The genes are TRBV7-9 and TRBJ1-1, with D perhaps matching TRBD1 (5 bases). The CDR3 runs 15 residues. CDR1 and CDR2 (germline): SEHNR, FQNEAQ (reference sequence). Trimming pared 2 bases from V and 5 bases from J, leaving 15 bases between. The DNA of the CDR3 is TGTGCCAGCAGCTTATCAGTGGCGGACACAACTGAAGCTTTCTTT. This translates into CASSLSVADTTEAFF.

V usage is TRBV29-1 and J usage is TRBJ2-1; tentative D call: TRBD1 (6 bases). Germline CDR1 and CDR2: SQVTM and ANQGSEA. This CDR3 contains 11 residues. V lost 7 bases and J lost 9, with 13 bases in between. CDR3 in DNA: TGCAGCGGGGGAGACAGGAGTGAGCAGTTCTTC. Amino acid sequence: CSGGDRSEQFF.

V gene TRBV12-3 or TRBV12-4 combines with J gene TRBJ2-5, with 14 bases lining up with TRBD2. V was clipped by 5 bases and J by 0 bases; unmatched bases: 8. The CDR3 extends over 18 amino acids. As DNA, the CDR3 is TGTGCCAGCAGTGACTTTGGGACTAGCGGGAGCAACCAAGAGACCCAGTACTTC. This sequence encodes CASSDFGTSGSNQETQYF.

The V call is TRBV10-3, the J call TRBJ1-6, with D possibly matching TRBD1 (5 bases). V shed 7 bases and J shed 7 bases, with 20 bases lying between them. Looked up from germline, CDR1 is ENHRY and CDR2 is SYGVKD. The CDR3 length is 16 residues. As DNA, the CDR3 is TGTGCCATCACCGAAGGGACCCCTAGGGGAAATTCACCCCTCCACTTT. It is translated as CAITEGTPRGNSPLHF.

This clonotype was recorded many times. This chain links TRBV5-1 with TRBJ1-2, with TRBD1 as a possible D gene (5 bases). V lost 1 base to trimming and J lost 6 bases, with 13 bases between them. The CDR3 length is 14 residues. The germline V gene has CDR1 SGHRS and CDR2 YFSETQ. The CDR3 protein is CASSLRTGRDGYTF. The DNA of the CDR3 is TGCGCCAGCAGCTTGCGTACAGGTCGGGATGGCTACACCTTC.

This clonotype was detected many times. The chain couples TRBV29-1 to TRBJ2-5, with 7 bases aligning to TRBD1. The junction had 6 bases not matched to a gene; V was cut back by 6 bases and J by 2 bases. This CDR3 has 13 amino acids. Germline CDR1 SQVTM, CDR2 ANQGSEA. CDR3 in DNA: TGCAGCGTCCCGAGGGACAGACAAGAGACCCAGTACTTC. It encodes CSVPRDRQETQYF.

This clonotype was recorded many times. The chain is built from TRBV12-3 or TRBV12-4 and TRBJ1-2; D is possibly TRBD1 (5 bases). The V gene lost 3 bases and the J gene lost 4 bases, with 15 bases spanning the gap. There are 15 residues in the CDR3. This CDR3 reads CASSFSRALSYGYTF. The CDR3 nucleotides are TGTGCCAGCAGTTTCAGCAGGGCTCTGAGCTATGGCTACACCTTC.

The chain employs TRBV25-1 and TRBJ1-6; D perhaps matches TRBD1 (6 bases). CDR1 is MGHDK, CDR2 SYGVNS, per germline. Trimming shortened V by 1 base and J by 11 bases, and 12 bases separated the two germline ends. CDR3 size: 14 residues. The CDR3 protein is CASSEFGGPAPLHF. CDR3 sequence (DNA): TGTGCCAGCAGTGAATTCGGGGGGCCGGCACCCCTCCACTTT.

The genes are TRBV24-1 and TRBJ2-5; tentative D call: TRBD1 (5 bases). Trimming pared 2 bases from V and 5 bases from J, leaving 20 bases between. CDR1 and CDR2 from the germline V gene are KGHDR and SFDVKD. This CDR3 has 17 amino acids. The CDR3: CATSDSTALGRLETQYF. CDR3 sequence (DNA): TGTGCCACCAGTGATTCAACAGCGTTGGGGCGGTTGGAGACCCAGTACTTC.

This clonotype occurred a few times. The chain recombines TRBV29-1 with TRBJ2-7; 7 bases match TRBD2. The CDR3 consists of 12 residues. CDR1 is SQVTM, CDR2 ANQGSEA, per germline. Trimming removed 4 bases from V and 5 bases from J; junction bases left unmatched: 5. This chain's CDR3 is CSVVGGRDEQYF. CDR3 DNA sequence: TGCAGCGTTGTTGGCGGGAGAGACGAGCAGTACTTC.

This clonotype has just a few counts. The chain recombines TRBV5-1 with TRBJ2-5; TRBD2 is a possible D gene (5 bases). The CDR3 has 11 residues. CDR1 is SGHRS and CDR2 is YFSETQ in the germline V gene. Between the trimmed V and J ends, which lost 3 bases and 13 bases, there was a span of 13 bases. Here the CDR3 DNA reads TGCGCCAGCAGCTCGAGCGGCCCTCGGTACTTC. Translated: CASSSSGPRYF.

The chain combines TRBV9 with TRBJ2-7; 13 bases are a match to TRBD2. CDR3 length: 18 amino acids. V shed 4 bases, J shed 4 bases, and the junction held 14 bases outside the gene matches. Germline loops: CDR1 SGDLS, CDR2 YYNGEE. DNA of the CDR3: TGTGCCAGCAGCTTGGGGGCTGGACTAGCGGGAGTTCCATACGAGCAGTACTTC. It specifies CASSLGAGLAGVPYEQYF.

This clonotype has at least ten counts. A read error may account for a junction end that differs from germline. This chain connects TRBV2 to TRBJ2-7; D not resolved. The CDR3 is 14 amino acids. CDR1 is SNHLY, CDR2 FYNNEI, per germline. CDR3 bases: TGTGCCAGCAGCGAAGGACGGACCCACTACGAGCAGTACTTC. This encodes CASSEGRTHYEQYF. Filled out from reference TRBV2 and TRBJ2-7, the complete variable domain reads EPEVTQTPSHQVTQMGQEVILRCVPISNHLYFYWYRQILGQKVEFLVSFYNNEISEKSEIFDDQFSVERPDGSNFTLKIRSTKLEDSAMYFCASSEGRTHYEQYFGPGTRLTVT.